The rows below give T cell receptor beta chains drawn from one sample of a study of neurological immune-mediated disorders. TCRdb re-derived calls from the 5' RACE reads in MiXCR, one entry per CDR3 protein. In the table there are about 21,000 distinct CDR3 sequences, 17% of which are singletons. Sequencing was carried out using CD8+ T cells from blood. Source of these receptors: a woman younger than 30 with multiple sclerosis. Each CDR3 is given with its conserved first and last residue. The D gene is left open where the match is weak. Clone size is given as once, few, many or a size class.

clone size | J gene | V gene | D gene | CDR3 protein | CDR3 DNA
many | TRBJ1-2 | TRBV28 | NA | CASSLCCGGANYGYTF | TGTGCCAGCAGTTTATGCTGCGGGGGGGCCAACTATGGCTACACCTTC
many | TRBJ2-5 | TRBV29-1 | NA | CSVELGGPGETQYF | TGCAGCGTTGAGTTAGGGGGGCCAGGGGAGACCCAGTACTTC
many | TRBJ1-1 | TRBV12-3/TRBV12-4 | NA | CASSLGFTEAFF | TGTGCCAGCAGTTTAGGATTCACTGAAGCTTTCTTT
many | TRBJ2-5 | TRBV7-9 | TRBD1 | CASSDTGGRETQYF | TGTGCCAGCAGCGACACAGGGGGCCGGGAGACCCAGTACTTC
many | TRBJ1-2 | TRBV9 | TRBD1 | CASSVDRGEGYTF | TGTGCCAGCAGCGTAGACAGGGGGGAAGGCTACACCTTC
few | TRBJ2-1 | TRBV7-8 | NA | CASSFTTRNDDNEQFF | TGTGCCAGCAGCTTTACGACTAGAAACGATGACAATGAGCAGTTCTTC
many | TRBJ2-1 | TRBV27 | NA | CASSLSAYSYNEQFF | TGTGCCAGCAGTTTAAGCGCATACTCCTACAATGAGCAGTTCTTC
many | TRBJ2-1 | TRBV7-6 | NA | CASSLDLSGAYNEQFF | TGTGCCAGCAGCTTAGATCTTAGCGGAGCATACAATGAGCAGTTCTTC
many | TRBJ2-3 | TRBV5-6 | TRBD2 | CASSLDGAGGPRTQYF | TGTGCCAGCAGCTTGGATGGGGCGGGAGGCCCCCGGACGCAGTATTTT
few | TRBJ1-2 | TRBV12-3/TRBV12-4 | NA | CASSSDRDYGYTF | TGTGCCAGCAGTTCGGACAGAGACTATGGCTACACCTTC
many | TRBJ1-2 | TRBV6-5 | NA | CASSPSFFANYGYTF | TGTGCCAGCAGCCCGAGCTTCTTCGCTAACTATGGCTACACCTTC